The 2 T cell receptor beta chains listed next were all sequenced from one sample in a study of cytomegalovirus exposure and HLA in healthy donors. A multiplex PCR was run with 60 Vbeta primers and 13 Jbeta primers. Sequenced by immunoSEQ multiplex PCR; TCRdb stores in-frame clones only, minus some. The table includes around 100,000 clones, approximately 76% detected once. Sequencing was carried out using PBMCs. The receptors shown here come from a woman aged 55-69 years in good health and CMV-seropositive.

The chain combines TRBV6-5 with TRBJ2-7; maybe TRBD1 (5 bases). Germline V gene sequence: CDR1 MNHEY, CDR2 SVGAGI. The V and J ends lost 0 bases and 1 base respectively, with 10 bases between them. The CDR3 contains 15 residues. The CDR3 coding sequence is TGTGCCAGCAGTTACTCGACAGCCGCTTCCTACGAGCAGTACTTC. This codes for CASSYSTAASYEQYF.

V and J are TRBV2 and TRBJ2-3; maybe TRBD2 (5 bases). The ends were cut back, 3 bases at V and 0 bases at J, with 13 bases in the middle. The CDR3 runs 16 residues. Germline V gene sequence: CDR1 SNHLY, CDR2 FYNNEI. The CDR3, as DNA: TGTGCCAGCAGTGATCCCGGGGAGACTAGCACAGATACGCAGTATTTT. It encodes CASSDPGETSTDTQYF.